The T cell receptor beta chain under discussion was sequenced for a study of blood T cell repertoires in COVID-19. Study background: The United States, Italy and Spain supplied acute and convalescent COVID-19 samples.

Study processing details: The assay estimated nucleated cells by amplifying reference gene primers. Profiling relied on immunoSEQ multiplex PCR, and the TCRdb table lists in-frame clones only, not all of them. That table furnishes V, J and clone size, whereas the DNA furnished D and trimming. The sample shows about 250,000 clones, 75% to 95% of them seen only once. Germline V gives CDR1 LGHNA, CDR2 YSLEER. CDR3 length equals 18 residues. Trimming removed 1 base from V and 0 bases from J; junction bases left unmatched: 8. This study enrolled people aged roughly 18 to 89 from approximately 24 US geographic areas.

The sequence came from a woman younger than 35 who had recovered from COVID-19. Sequences were obtained from PBMCs or T cells enriched from blood (not recorded which). The chain couples TRBV4-3 to TRBJ2-3; 9 bases are shared with TRBD2. CDR3 loop: CASSQVASGATSTDTQYF. Here the CDR3 DNA reads TGCGCCAGCAGCCAAGTTGCTAGCGGGGCGACTAGCACAGATACGCAGTATTTT.